This T cell receptor (beta chain) was documented in a study of blood T cells in healthy people across ages. Through a sample-barcoded 5' primer and a J-beta primer mix, a second PCR was run for roughly 6 to 12 cycles. From the 5' RACE reads, TCRdb called clonotypes with MiXCR, one entry per CDR3 protein. In the table there are some 850,000 distinct CDR3 sequences, about a quarter of which are singletons. Germline values: CDR1 SGHAT, CDR2 FQNNGV. The CDR3 loop spans 16 amino acids. J was trimmed by 8 bases and V by 1 base; bases with no gene match: 8. In addition, the sample was reused for a study of T cells of mothers and their children.

The sequence was obtained from a boy aged 10-17 years in good health. V gene TRBV11-2 combines with J gene TRBJ2-1; 10 bases fit TRBD2. Sequencing was carried out using blood. The CDR3 region is CASSLGTSGPNDEQFF. The CDR3 DNA reads as TGTGCCAGCAGCTTAGGGACTAGCGGCCCCAACGATGAGCAGTTCTTC.